One sample yielded the 21 T cell receptor beta chains listed below, sequenced in a study of PD-1 blockade in classical Hodgkin lymphoma. Relapse was seen in all patients after autologous stem cell transplantation, and brentuximab vedotin exposure was variable. Profiled with immunoSEQ multiplex PCR; TCRdb holds only in-frame clones, not every one. The sample shows fewer than 80,000 clones, 65% to 75% of them seen only once. This material consisted of peripheral blood mononuclear cells (PBMCs), taken before the second cycle of nivolumab. These receptors came from a human donor with classical Hodgkin lymphoma.

V gene TRBV29-1 combines with J gene TRBJ2-7, with D tentatively TRBD1 (6 bases). V lost 4 bases, J lost 0 bases, and 13 bases lay in between. Germline V CDR1 and CDR2: SQVTM, ANQGSEA. The CDR3 contains 14 residues. The CDR3 loop reads CSVVARDISYEQYF. CDR3 DNA sequence: TGCAGCGTTGTCGCCCGGGACATCTCCTACGAGCAGTACTTC.

The rearrangement links TRBV11-3 to TRBJ1-1; D gene uncertain. Germline assignment: CDR1 SGHNT and CDR2 YENEEA. This CDR3 is built from 14 residues. Trimming left V 5 bases short and J 2 bases short, with 12 bases between. CDR3 bases: TGTGCCAGCAGCGCCGGACGGATTAACACTGAAGCTTTCTTT. Protein: CASSAGRINTEAFF.

In its sample, this clone was seen a few times. The chain is built from TRBV7-8 and TRBJ1-3, with D possibly TRBD1 on 5 matching bases. Germline V lookup: CDR1 SGHVS, CDR2 FQNEAQ. Trimming cost V 5 bases and J 8 bases, with 28 bases left between them. This CDR3 is 18 amino acids long. CDR3 loop: CASSQHTGSPKLGDTIYF. Here the CDR3 DNA reads TGTGCCAGCAGCCAGCACACAGGATCCCCAAAACTTGGGGACACCATATATTTT.

V and J are TRBV10-2 and TRBJ2-2; a possible D gene is TRBD2 (5 bases). The CDR3 is made up of 14 amino acids. The germline V and J ends were trimmed by 2 bases and 4 bases, with 8 bases remaining between them. Germline V gene lookup returns CDR1 WSHSY and CDR2 SAAADI. The DNA for the CDR3 is TGCGCCAGCAGTGAGGGACTTCTCACCGGGGAGCTGTTTTTT. Amino acids: CASSEGLLTGELFF.

The V call is TRBV19, the J call TRBJ1-6; perhaps TRBD1 as D (5 bases). The germline CDR1 and CDR2 sequences are LNHDA and SQIVND (reference sequence). The CDR3 loop spans 14 amino acids. V lost 3 bases to trimming and J lost 10 bases, with 13 bases between them. CDR3 sequence: CASSIQGGGSPLHF. In DNA form, the CDR3 reads TGTGCCAGTAGTATTCAGGGAGGTGGATCACCCCTCCACTTT.

The V gene is TRBV6-4, the J gene TRBJ2-1; no reliable D call. With 5 bases removed from V and 0 bases from J, the gap between germline ends came to 11 bases. Germline CDR1 and CDR2: MRHNA and SNTAGT. The CDR3 is made up of 15 amino acids. CDR3 sequence: CASSLAASSYNEQFF. The CDR3 coding sequence is TGTGCCAGCAGTTTAGCTGCCAGCTCCTACAATGAGCAGTTCTTC.

This clone has more than one count but fewer than ten. The V and J genes are TRBV9 and TRBJ2-1, with 9 bases that match TRBD2. This CDR3 is built from 13 residues. V was pared by 2 bases and J by 10 bases, with 4 bases of the junction left unmatched. Germline loops: CDR1 SGDLS, CDR2 YYNGEE. The CDR3 region is CASSVSLAGEQFF. CDR3 DNA: TGTGCCAGCAGCGTCAGCCTAGCGGGAGAGCAGTTCTTC. Combining the CDR3 with reference TRBV9 and TRBJ2-1 gives the whole variable domain DSGVTQTPKHLITATGQRVTLRCSPRSGDLSVYWYQQSLDQGLQFLIQYYNGEERAKGNILERFSAQQFPDLHSELNLSSLELGDSALYFCASSVSLAGEQFFGPGTRLTVL.

Details on this clone: Other nucleotide sequences in the sample specify the same CDR3. The chain recombines TRBV27 with TRBJ1-3, with D perhaps matching TRBD1 (6 bases). The length of the CDR3 is 15 residues. Trimming took off 0 bases at V and 1 base at J, with 7 bases between the two ends. The V gene's germline CDR1 is MNHEY and CDR2 SMNVEV (reference sequence). CDR3 DNA sequence: TGTGCCAGCAGTTTATCAGGGGGGTCTGGAAACACCATATATTTT. Translation: CASSLSGGSGNTIYF.

The chain links TRBV6-5 to TRBJ1-5; the D is unclear. Germline loops: CDR1 MNHEY, CDR2 SVGAGI. Trimming left V 5 bases short and J 6 bases short, with 11 bases between. The CDR3 is 13 amino acids. CDR3 coding DNA: TGTGCCAGCAGTGAGGCCGGAGGTCAGCCCCAGCATTTT. Residues: CASSEAGGQPQHF.

On this clone itself: The sample holds other DNA sequences that translate to the same CDR3. The rearrangement uses TRBV5-6 and TRBJ2-1; 8 positions agree with TRBD1. V dropped 2 bases and J dropped 8; count of bases not matched to a gene: 3. This CDR3 is 13 amino acids long. Germline CDR1 and CDR2: SGHDT and YYEEEE. The CDR3 DNA follows: TGTGCCAGCAGCTTCGACAGGGGCCATGAGCAGTTCTTC. This encodes CASSFDRGHEQFF.

The J gene is TRBJ2-5, the V gene TRBV30, with D perhaps TRBD2 (7 bases). Trimming cost V 2 bases and J 4 bases, with 11 bases left between them. Germline CDR1 is GTSNPN and CDR2 is SVGIG (reference sequence). The CDR3 loop spans 13 amino acids. The CDR3 DNA is TGTGCCTGGAGTTACGGGGGGCGAGAGACCCAGTACTTC. It translates to CAWSYGGRETQYF.

This rearrangement joins TRBV6-5 to TRBJ2-5; D remains ambiguous. Trimming shortened V by 6 bases and J by 1 base, and 12 bases separated the two germline ends. Germline CDR1 and CDR2: MNHEY and SVGAGI. The CDR3 sequence is 14 residues long. The DNA of the CDR3 is TGTGCCAGCAGCAACCCAGGAGTCCAAGAGACCCAGTACTTC. Translated, it gives CASSNPGVQETQYF.

The chain uses TRBV5-1 and TRBJ2-4; TRBD1 matches 10 bases. V was clipped by 0 bases and J by 3 bases; unmatched bases: 6. This CDR3 has 17 residues. CDR1 and CDR2 from the germline V gene are SGHRS and YFSETQ. CDR3 nucleotide sequence: TGCGCCAGCAGCTTGGCGGTGACAGGGGGCGTCAAAAACATTCAGTACTTC. It yields the protein CASSLAVTGGVKNIQYF.

The chain employs TRBV27 and TRBJ2-2; D remains unclear. The V gene lost 0 bases and the J gene lost 1 base, with 6 bases spanning the gap. The length of the CDR3 is 15 residues. Germline CDR1 and CDR2: MNHEY and SMNVEV (reference sequence). The CDR3 is CASSLSWVNTGELFF. Here the CDR3 DNA reads TGTGCCAGCAGTTTATCTTGGGTGAACACCGGGGAGCTGTTTTTT.

This chain links TRBV28 with TRBJ1-2; D is unresolved. CDR3 length: 14 residues. V lost 3 bases and J 6 bases, leaving 14 bases between the germline ends. Germline V gene lookup returns CDR1 MDHEN and CDR2 SYDVKM. The CDR3 loop reads CASSFSAVLNGYTF. In DNA form, the CDR3 reads TGTGCCAGCAGTTTCTCGGCGGTCCTAAATGGCTACACCTTC.

The V call is TRBV2, the J call TRBJ2-3; TRBD2 matches 9 bases. Trimming at V came to 7 bases and at J to 2 bases, leaving 7 bases not matched to a gene. This CDR3 has 15 amino acids. Germline-derived CDR1 and CDR2 are SNHLY and FYNNEI. CDR3 amino acids: CASTAGGRDTDTQYF. The CDR3 DNA reads TGTGCCAGCACGGCCGGCGGGAGGGACACAGATACGCAGTATTTT.

This clone was counted once. The rearrangement uses TRBV7-9 and TRBJ1-1, with 9 bases fitting TRBD1. Germline V gives CDR1 SEHNR, CDR2 FQNEAQ (reference sequence). J gave up 0 bases and V 5 bases, and 7 bases lay outside the gene matches. The CDR3 has 16 amino acids. DNA for the CDR3: TGTGCCAGCAGCCCGCCGGGACAGGGCATGAACACTGAAGCTTTCTTT. It specifies CASSPPGQGMNTEAFF.

The V gene is TRBV11-3, the J gene TRBJ2-7; TRBD2 might be the D (6 bases). This CDR3 is 17 amino acids long. Germline CDR1 is SGHNT and CDR2 is YENEEA. Trimming shortened V by 5 bases and J by 5 bases, and 25 bases separated the two germline ends. CDR3 nucleotide sequence: TGTGCCAGCAGCCGCCCTCGGAGGGGCGTCCCTGTCCACGAGCAGTACTTC. This encodes CASSRPRRGVPVHEQYF.

The chain is built from TRBV18 and TRBJ2-7, with TRBD2 matching 7 bases. The CDR3 length is 14 residues. Looked up from germline, CDR1 is KGHSH and CDR2 is LQKENI. The junction had 9 bases not matched to a gene; V was cut back by 3 bases and J by 7 bases. The DNA of the CDR3 is TGTGCCAGCTCACCGGGGGGGTCCCTCGTGGAGCAGTACTTC. Protein: CASSPGGSLVEQYF. The whole variable domain, filled in from reference TRBV18 and TRBJ2-7, reads NAGVMQNPRHLVRRRGQEARLRCSPMKGHSHVYWYRQLPEEGLKFMVYLQKENIIDESGMPKERFSAEFPKEGPSILRIQQVVRGDSAAYFCASSPGGSLVEQYFGPGTRLTVT.

A word on this clone: One end of the junction is discordant with germline, which a read error may explain. CDR3 protein: CASSEDGGISQETQYF. The CDR3 DNA is TGTGCCAGCAGCGAAGACGGTGGGATTTCCCAAGAGACCCAGTACTTC. The chain carries TRBV4-2 and TRBJ2-5; D not resolved. CDR3 length: 16 amino acids. Germline V CDR1 and CDR2: LGHNA, YNFKEQ.

The V call is TRBV15, the J call TRBJ1-2; D ambiguous. CDR3 length equals 13 residues. Germline CDR1 reads LNHNV; CDR2 reads YYDKDF (reference sequence). Trimming removed 1 base at V and 7 bases at J, with 10 bases between. The CDR3 DNA is TGTGCCACCAGCAGAGGACCGGGTGGTGGCTACACCTTC. Amino acid sequence: CATSRGPGGGYTF.